These 30 T cell receptor beta chains originate from one sample sequenced in a study of T cell responses to AZD1222 COVID-19 vaccine. Clones were read by immunoSEQ multiplex PCR, and TCRdb kept only the in-frame ones, dropping some. The repertoire holds over 150,000 clones, with about 91% as singletons. Sequencing used peripheral blood, obtained on day 0 of MenACWY control vaccination. These receptors all come from an adult in good health.

The rearrangement links TRBV29-1 to TRBJ1-2, with D possibly matching TRBD1 (5 bases). Trimming removed 2 bases from V and 1 base from J, with 8 bases in between. Looked up from germline, CDR1 is SQVTM and CDR2 is ANQGSEA. CDR3 size: 13 residues. CDR3 DNA sequence: TGCAGCGTTGAACAGGGAGGTAACTATGGCTACACCTTC. Translating gives CSVEQGGNYGYTF.

The chain combines TRBV19 with TRBJ1-3; D call uncertain. V lost 8 bases and J lost 0, with 8 bases in between. The CDR3 covers 13 residues. Germline V CDR1 and CDR2: LNHDA, SQIVND (reference sequence). The CDR3 sequence: CASSRASGNTIYF. The CDR3 bases are TGTGCCAGTTCCAGAGCCTCTGGAAACACCATATATTTT.

The chain is built from TRBV3-1 (or the pseudogene TRBV3-2) and TRBJ1-2; D is undetermined. The CDR3 length is 15 residues. The V and J ends lost 5 bases and 2 bases respectively, with 15 bases between them. From germline, CDR1 is LGHDT and CDR2 YNNKEL (reference sequence). CDR3 residues: CASSANLASNYGYTF. The CDR3 nucleotides read TGTGCCAGCAGCGCTAACTTGGCGTCCAACTATGGCTACACCTTC.

Here the CDR3 reads CASSRATPSGALKDTQYF. CDR3 coding DNA: TGCGCCAGCAGCCGCGCAACTCCCAGCGGGGCCCTCAAGGATACGCAGTATTTT. The chain employs TRBV5-1 and TRBJ2-3; 7 bases line up with TRBD2. The CDR3 length is 18 residues. Germline CDR1 is SGHRS and CDR2 is YFSETQ. V shed 4 bases, J shed 6 bases, and the junction held 20 bases outside the gene matches. Filled out from reference TRBV5-1 and TRBJ2-3, the complete variable domain reads KAGVTQTPRYLIKTRGQQVTLSCSPISGHRSVSWYQQTPGQGLQFLFEYFSETQRNKGNFPGRFSGRQFSNSRSEMNVSTLELGDSALYLCASSRATPSGALKDTQYFGPGTRLTVL.

The chain carries TRBV5-1 and TRBJ1-1; TRBD1 aligns across 9 bases. The CDR3 is made up of 15 amino acids. Per germline, CDR1 SGHRS and CDR2 YFSETQ. Trimming took 4 bases from V and 1 from J; bases not matched to a gene: 5. Written as DNA, the CDR3 is TGCGCCAGCAGCGTAGAGGGACAGGGGAACACTGAAGCTTTCTTT. Protein: CASSVEGQGNTEAFF.

J is TRBJ1-6 and V is TRBV7-2; D gene unclear. V was shortened by 5 bases and J by 6 bases, with 11 bases between the two germline ends. Germline V gene data show CDR1 as SGHTA and CDR2 as FQGNSA. There are 14 residues in the CDR3. CDR3 sequence (DNA): TGTGCCAGCAGCCCCGGGTCCCTTAATTCACCCCTCCACTTT. Protein: CASSPGSLNSPLHF.

The chain combines TRBV20-1 with TRBJ1-2; possibly TRBD1 for D (5 bases). V was clipped by 3 bases and J by 0 bases, with 23 bases between them. The germline V gene encodes CDR1 DFQATT and CDR2 SNEGSKA (reference sequence). The length of the CDR3 is 18 residues. CDR3 DNA sequence: TGCAGTGCTAGTTTCCGGAAAAGGGGTTTGGAAGCTAACTATGGCTACACCTTC. Encoded protein: CSASFRKRGLEANYGYTF.

The chain recombines TRBV4-3 with TRBJ2-2, with 8 bases fitting TRBD2. Germline V gives CDR1 LGHNA, CDR2 YSLEER. V was clipped by 0 bases and J by 5 bases; unmatched bases: 8. CDR3 length equals 17 residues. Here the CDR3 DNA reads TGCGCCAGCAGCCAAGAGGTTACGGGAGGGTGGACCGGGGAGCTGTTTTTT. Protein product: CASSQEVTGGWTGELFF.

The chain recombines TRBV10-3 with TRBJ1-1, with a tentative D call TRBD1 (5 bases). The CDR3 runs to 14 residues. Germline values: CDR1 ENHRY, CDR2 SYGVKD. With 5 bases removed from V and 1 base from J, the gap between germline ends came to 11 bases. The CDR3 DNA follows: TGTGCCATCAGTCGTGGCAGGGAGAACACTGAAGCTTTCTTT. The encoded protein is CAISRGRENTEAFF.

The CDR3 DNA follows: TGTGCCAGTATCTCCAAGGGATTCAATCAGCCCCAGCATTTT. It translates to CASISKGFNQPQHF. The genes are TRBV19 and TRBJ1-5, with D hard to call. Germline values: CDR1 LNHDA, CDR2 SQIVND (reference sequence). This CDR3 spans 14 amino acids. V lost 7 bases to trimming and J lost 3 bases, with 13 bases between them. Filled out from reference TRBV19 and TRBJ1-5, the complete variable domain reads DGGITQSPKYLFRKEGQNVTLSCEQNLNHDAMYWYRQDPGQGLRLIYYSQIVNDFQKGDIAEGYSVSREKKESFPLTVTSAQKNPTAFYLCASISKGFNQPQHFGDGTRLSIL.

The chain joins TRBV7-2 to TRBJ2-7; D is unclear. The CDR3 totals 11 residues. Trimming stripped 3 bases from V and 6 bases from J, with 6 bases between. Germline V gives CDR1 SGHTA, CDR2 FQGNSA. The CDR3 spells CASSFRVEQYF. DNA for the CDR3: TGTGCCAGCAGCTTTCGGGTCGAGCAGTACTTC. Using reference TRBV7-2 and TRBJ2-7 for the parts outside the CDR3, the full variable domain is GAGVSQSPSNKVTEKGKDVELRCDPISGHTALYWYRQSLGQGLEFLIYFQGNSAPDKSGLPSDRFSAERTGGSVSTLTIQRTQQEDSAVYLCASSFRVEQYFGPGTRLTVT.

The genes are TRBV29-1 and TRBJ1-2; 9 bases line up with TRBD1. Germline CDR1 reads SQVTM; CDR2 reads ANQGSEA. The CDR3 is 15 amino acids. With 3 bases clipped from V and 8 bases from J, the junction kept 13 bases outside the gene matches. As DNA, the CDR3 is TGCAGCGTTGAGTTGGGGACAGGGATGTGGCAAGGCTACACCTTC. As protein: CSVELGTGMWQGYTF.

V is TRBV30 and J is TRBJ2-3; 11 bases map to TRBD1. V lost 2 bases to trimming and J lost 3 bases; unmatched junction nucleotides: 7. Germline V lookup: CDR1 GTSNPN, CDR2 SVGIG (reference sequence). This CDR3 comprises 16 residues. This chain's CDR3 is CAWSRVGTGGTDTQYF. CDR3 in DNA: TGTGCCTGGAGTAGGGTGGGGACAGGGGGTACAGATACGCAGTATTTT. Using reference TRBV30 and TRBJ2-3 for the parts outside the CDR3, the full variable domain is SQTIHQWPATLVQPVGSPLSLECTVEGTSNPNLYWYRQAAGRGLQLLFYSVGIGQISSEVPQNLSASRPQDRQFILSSKKLLLSDSGFYLCAWSRVGTGGTDTQYFGPGTRLTVL.

This sequence joins TRBV3-1 (or the pseudogene TRBV3-2) and TRBJ2-7; TRBD2 matches at 13 bases. V dropped 4 bases and J dropped 2; count of bases not matched to a gene: 2. Germline assignment: CDR1 LGHDT and CDR2 YNNKEL (reference sequence). The CDR3 is made up of 15 amino acids. The CDR3 sequence: CASSLGTSGTYEQYF. The CDR3 coding sequence is TGTGCCAGCAGCCTCGGGACTAGCGGGACCTACGAGCAGTACTTC.

The chain is built from TRBV7-2 and TRBJ2-7, with D hard to call. V was pared by 1 base and J by 0 bases, with 7 bases between. The CDR3 contains 14 residues. Germline loops: CDR1 SGHTA, CDR2 FQGNSA. CDR3 sequence: CASSLDYNSYEQYF. CDR3 in DNA: TGTGCCAGCAGCTTAGACTACAACTCCTACGAGCAGTACTTC. Drawing the rest from reference TRBV7-2 and TRBJ2-7, the complete variable domain is GAGVSQSPSNKVTEKGKDVELRCDPISGHTALYWYRQSLGQGLEFLIYFQGNSAPDKSGLPSDRFSAERTGGSVSTLTIQRTQQEDSAVYLCASSLDYNSYEQYFGPGTRLTVT.

The gene calls are TRBV29-1 and TRBJ2-2; 7 bases map to TRBD2. The germline gives CDR1 SQVTM, CDR2 ANQGSEA. The CDR3 runs 16 residues. Trimming at V came to 0 bases and at J to 0 bases, leaving 4 bases not matched to a gene. In DNA form, the CDR3 reads TGCAGCGTTGAAGACCCTAGCGGTCCGAACACCGGGGAGCTGTTTTTT. Its protein product is CSVEDPSGPNTGELFF.

The gene calls are TRBV6-5 and TRBJ1-2; D is undetermined. Per the germline V gene, CDR1 is MNHEY and CDR2 is SVGAGI. CDR3 size: 13 residues. V lost 4 bases and J lost 4, with 10 bases in between. CDR3 protein: CASSSDGTYGYTF. The CDR3 nucleotides read TGTGCCAGCAGTTCGGACGGCACCTATGGCTACACCTTC.

J is TRBJ2-7 and V is TRBV11-3; the D gene could be TRBD1 or TRBD2 (5 bases each). In germline, CDR1 is SGHNT, CDR2 YENEEA. Trimming stripped 5 bases from V and 0 bases from J, with 17 bases between. The CDR3 has 16 residues. The DNA for the CDR3 is TGTGCCAGCAGCCGAACCCGGGACGGCTTCTCCTACGAGCAGTACTTC. It codes for CASSRTRDGFSYEQYF.

The chain has TRBV6-5 and TRBJ2-7; perhaps TRBD2 as D (6 bases). This CDR3 is 13 amino acids long. The V end was cut by 4 bases, the J end by 6 bases, with 13 bases between. The germline V gene encodes CDR1 MNHEY and CDR2 SVGAGI. The CDR3 spells CASSSLLASEQYF. CDR3 DNA: TGTGCCAGCAGTTCCTTACTAGCTTCCGAGCAGTACTTC.

The genes are TRBV7-9 and TRBJ1-1; TRBD1 might be the D (6 bases). The CDR3 totals 14 residues. Germline loops: CDR1 SEHNR, CDR2 FQNEAQ (reference sequence). V lost 1 base, J lost 1 base, and 7 bases lay in between. CDR3 in amino acids: CASSLVDRNTEAFF. CDR3 nucleotides: TGTGCCAGCAGCTTAGTGGACAGGAACACTGAAGCTTTCTTT. Complete variable domain (other parts from reference TRBV7-9 and TRBJ1-1): DTGVSQNPRHKITKRGQNVTFRCDPISEHNRLYWYRQTLGQGPEFLTYFQNEAQLEKSRLLSDRFSAERPKGSFSTLEIQRTEQGDSAMYLCASSLVDRNTEAFFGQGTRLTVV.

This CDR3 is CASSLLTGAYEQYF. CDR3 DNA sequence: TGTGCCAGCAGTCTCCTAACAGGGGCCTACGAGCAGTACTTC. The rearrangement uses TRBV6-1 and TRBJ2-7, with TRBD1 identical over 7 bases. The V gene's germline CDR1 is MNHNS and CDR2 SASEGT. V shed 5 bases and J 2 bases; nucleotides not matched to a gene: 6. CDR3 length equals 14 residues.

This chain uses TRBV12-3 or TRBV12-4 with TRBJ2-1; tentative D call: TRBD1 (5 bases). The V gene lost 8 bases and the J gene lost 6 bases, with 11 bases spanning the gap. The CDR3 length is 12 residues. The chain's CDR3 is CASSKQGNEQFF. CDR3 DNA: TGTGCCAGCTCTAAGCAGGGCAATGAGCAGTTCTTC.

This clone appeared a single time. The chain uses TRBV14 and TRBJ2-3, with 7 bases fitting TRBD2. The ends lost 1 base at V and 9 bases at J; junction bases unmatched: 13. Germline CDR1 SGHDN, CDR2 FVKESK. This CDR3 region has 16 residues. CDR3 sequence reads: CASSQGGGSPTRTQYF. Written as DNA, the CDR3 is TGTGCCAGCAGCCAAGGTGGCGGGAGCCCGACGAGAACGCAGTATTTT.

The rearrangement joins TRBV4-2 to TRBJ2-1; 9 bases are shared with TRBD1. The CDR3 extends over 15 amino acids. Trimming at V came to 7 bases and at J to 4 bases, leaving 8 bases not matched to a gene. Germline V gene lookup returns CDR1 LGHNA and CDR2 YNFKEQ. CDR3 DNA: TGTGCCAGCACCCAGTCGGGACAGGGATACAATGAGCAGTTCTTC. It codes for CASTQSGQGYNEQFF.

The chain uses TRBV30 and TRBJ2-7; D uncertain. The CDR3 spans 11 residues. Germline-derived CDR1 and CDR2 are GTSNPN and SVGIG (reference sequence). V was shortened by 3 bases and J by 4 bases, with 7 bases between the two germline ends. CDR3 coding DNA: TGTGCCTGGAGACGAATTTACGAGCAGTACTTC. Its translation is CAWRRIYEQYF. Full variable domain (missing parts from reference TRBV30 and TRBJ2-7): SQTIHQWPATLVQPVGSPLSLECTVEGTSNPNLYWYRQAAGRGLQLLFYSVGIGQISSEVPQNLSASRPQDRQFILSSKKLLLSDSGFYLCAWRRIYEQYFGPGTRLTVT.

The chain links TRBV29-1 to TRBJ1-1; a possible D gene is TRBD1 (5 bases). The CDR3 length is 13 residues. The germline CDR1 and CDR2 sequences are SQVTM and ANQGSEA. V dropped 7 bases and J dropped 1 base, with 13 bases sitting between them. The CDR3 loop is CSGGDVRNTEAFF. In DNA, the CDR3 is TGCAGCGGGGGGGACGTGAGGAACACTGAAGCTTTCTTT.

The chain employs TRBV9 and TRBJ2-7, with D possibly TRBD1 on 6 matching bases. The CDR3 sequence is 15 residues long. Germline assignment: CDR1 SGDLS and CDR2 YYNGEE. V lost 4 bases and J lost 2, with 16 bases in between. The CDR3 DNA reads TGTGCCAGCAGCTCAGGGGCAGGGCCGACCTACGAGCAGTACTTC. Its protein is CASSSGAGPTYEQYF.

The V call is TRBV24-1, the J call TRBJ2-1, with D unresolved. The germline V gene has CDR1 KGHDR and CDR2 SFDVKD. The CDR3 sequence is 13 residues long. V dropped 2 bases and J dropped 0 bases, with 1 base sitting between them. The DNA of the CDR3 is TGTGCCACCAGTGATTCCTCCTACAATGAGCAGTTCTTC. Translating it yields CATSDSSYNEQFF.

The chain links TRBV7-3 to TRBJ2-7; 12 bases match TRBD2. The CDR3 has 14 residues. Trimming removed 4 bases from V and 4 bases from J; junction bases left unmatched: 2. CDR1 and CDR2 (germline): SGHTA, FQGTGA. CDR3 in amino acids: CASSSLAGGYEQYF. The CDR3 region has the DNA TGTGCCAGCAGCTCCCTAGCGGGAGGGTACGAGCAGTACTTC.

The chain recombines TRBV19 with TRBJ1-5, with D maybe TRBD1 (6 bases). V lost 5 bases and J lost 6, with 17 bases in between. This CDR3 is built from 15 residues. The germline V gene has CDR1 LNHDA and CDR2 SQIVND (reference sequence). CDR3 DNA sequence: TGTGCCAGTAGTCCCACCGGGGGGGCTGGTCAGCCCCAGCATTTT. Its translation is CASSPTGGAGQPQHF.